The entry below gives a single TCR beta chain sequence along with its context. Its recognized antigen is unknown. One base away there is no much larger clone; base qualities are not given. The collaborating institutions used their own protocols to collect whole blood in K2EDTA tubes. Collaborator samples were shipped for TCRbeta analysis as frozen whole blood, isolated PBMCs, or DNA extracted from either sample type. This sample is part of a study of blood T cell repertoires in COVID-19 (dated by TCRdb to the early 2020s). Context from the whole study: Samples covering the acute and convalescent phases of COVID-19 were provided by collaborators in the United States, Italy and Spain. The material from the prospective study consisted of cDNA or gDNA derived from T cells, B-cell-depleted T cells, or PBMCs. The dataset comprised deeply sampled blood TCRbeta repertoires from subjects exposed to, actively infected with, or recovered from COVID-19. The repertoires were released in a freely available public database intended as a resource for research on the immune response to SARS-CoV-2. Samples were obtained from the ongoing ImmuneRACE study (first 160 participants) and from over a thousand subjects provided by 6 global collaborators. Nearly every sample came with metadata listing a de-identified subject ID, COVID-19 status, age in years and sex. Where available, HLA class I and class II types were obtained from metadata supplied by the sample provider rather than from assay-based typing.

TCRbeta CDR3 regions were amplified from genomic DNA using the immunoSEQ Assay, a bias-controlled multiplex PCR. Per the authors' processing: The number of nucleated cells in each sample was estimated by amplification of reference gene primers within the assay. To quantify the absolute abundance of each unique TCRbeta CDR3 rearrangement, sequence reads were collapsed and filtered. For each sample, productive Simpson clonality was calculated as the square root of Simpson's diversity index over productive rearrangements. Sourced from immuneACCESS, this table was stored by TCRdb with only in-frame sequences that have V and J called. A share of the clones is absent; for the studies checked, an unresolved V gene accounts for under half, and the remainder has no known explanation. The DNA gave D and trimming, while V, J and clone size come from that table. For this sample the table gives approximately 280,000 clones, of which around 91% were detected only once. The top ten clones comprise 12% of the sample.

Trimming removed 10 bases from V and 10 bases from J; the gene matches leave 9 bases unexplained. From a lookup of the germline V gene, CDR1 and CDR2 are MDHEN and SYDVKM. Reading from cysteine to phenylalanine, the CDR3 counts 14 amino acids. Of the read, only the CDR3 DNA is kept; its 42 bases are in frame from base 1. Study-level results and caveats: Clinical and demographic metadata were provided uncurated, with the amount varying by source and participant.

The origin of this receptor is a woman between 55 and 75 years old with acute or convalescent COVID-19. Sequencing was carried out using peripheral blood. The chain employs TRBV28 and TRBJ1-6; 11 central nucleotides agree with TRBD1. The nucleotides are TGTGCCACCCCCGGACAGGGGGCCTTCTCACCCCTCCACTTT. Its protein reads: CATPGQGAFSPLHF.